This TCR beta chain was recovered during a study of blood T cell repertoires in COVID-19 (dated by TCRdb to the early 2020s). About the study as a whole: The collaborator samples originated in the United States, Italy and Spain and spanned the acute and convalescent phases of COVID-19. The prospective study material was composed of cDNA or gDNA derived from T cells, B-cell-depleted T cells, or PBMCs. Subjects who had been exposed to COVID-19, were actively infected with it, or had recovered from it provided the deeply sampled blood TCRbeta repertoires that made up the dataset. The repertoires were made available in a free public database intended to serve as a resource for research on the immune response to SARS-CoV-2. The samples were drawn from two sources: the first 160 participants of the ongoing ImmuneRACE study, and 1,254 subjects contributed by 6 global collaborators. Sample metadata almost always included a de-identified subject ID, COVID-19 status, age in years and sex. Where HLA class I and class II types were available, the types were taken from metadata supplied by the sample provider, not from assay-based typing.

The CDR3 measures 12 amino acids from cysteine to phenylalanine. The retained sequence is limited to the CDR3, 36 bases, with the frame set at the first base. Trimming leaves V shorter by 8 bases and J shorter by 6 bases, with the junction holding 4 bases beyond the gene matches. CDR1 and CDR2 are read off the germline V gene as SGHTA and FQGNSA. The collaborating institutions used their own protocols to collect whole blood in K2EDTA tubes. For TCRbeta analysis, collaborators shipped samples in one of three forms: frozen whole blood, isolated PBMCs, or DNA extracted from either of those sample types. TCRbeta CDR3 regions were amplified from genomic DNA by means of the immunoSEQ Assay, a bias-controlled multiplex PCR. From the authors' description of their analysis: The number of nucleated cells in each sample was estimated by amplification of reference gene primers within the assay. Sequence reads were collapsed and filtered to measure the absolute abundance of every unique TCRbeta CDR3 rearrangement. Productive Simpson clonality was computed per sample as the square root of Simpson's diversity index over productive rearrangements. TCRdb re-hosts the immuneACCESS table, in-frame sequences only. Its copies lack some clones; in the studies checked, an unresolved V gene accounts for under half of them, and the cause for the rest is not known. That table furnishes V, J and clone size, whereas the DNA furnished D and trimming. Recorded for this sample are nearly 110,000 clones; approximately 88% of them occurred a single time. The ten largest account for 4.9% of the sample.

A note on this clone: It has no known antigen specificity. No base qualities exist here, and no much larger clone lies one base off it.

Here is what the overall study found, with its caveats: The quantity of clinical and demographic metadata differed by source and by participant and was supplied without curation.

Sequencing was carried out using peripheral blood. The chain is made from TRBV7-2 and TRBJ1-2, and TRBD1 matches 9 of the central bases. The sequence came from a middle-aged man with active or convalescent COVID-19. The CDR3 amino acid sequence is: CASSGQGNGYTF. The DNA sequence is TGTGCCAGCTCTGGACAGGGGAATGGCTACACCTTC.